The 22 T cell receptor beta chains presented below share a single source sample, sequenced in a study of graft-versus-host responses after intestinal transplantation. Profiled with immunoSEQ multiplex PCR; TCRdb holds only in-frame clones, not every one. Here the sample spans 100,000 or so clones, roughly 90% being singletons. Which antigens these TCRs recognize remains unknown. The material sequenced was unstimulated CD4+ T cells sorted from spleen or lymph node cells, taken before transplant. The receptors come from a human donor who was the organ donor for an intestinal transplant.

The V gene is TRBV9, the J gene TRBJ2-2, with a weak D call TRBD1 (5 bases). Trimming cost V 2 bases and J 1 base, with 6 bases left between them. Germline CDR1 reads SGDLS; CDR2 reads YYNGEE. CDR3 size: 14 residues. The CDR3 DNA reads as TGTGCCAGCAGCGTCACAGGGAACACCGGGGAGCTGTTTTTT. Translated: CASSVTGNTGELFF. The full variable domain, its missing parts supplied by reference TRBV9 and TRBJ2-2, is DSGVTQTPKHLITATGQRVTLRCSPRSGDLSVYWYQQSLDQGLQFLIQYYNGEERAKGNILERFSAQQFPDLHSELNLSSLELGDSALYFCASSVTGNTGELFFGEGSRLTVL.

V and J are TRBV4-1 and TRBJ1-1; D gene uncertain. The CDR3 loop spans 13 amino acids. The germline V and J ends were trimmed by 2 bases and 2 bases, with 6 bases remaining between them. Germline CDR1 reads MGHRA; CDR2 reads YSYEKL. The CDR3 bases are TGCGCCAGCAGCCAATCAGTTAACACTGAAGCTTTCTTT. Its translation: CASSQSVNTEAFF.

V gene TRBV14 combines with J gene TRBJ2-6; no clear D. The V gene lost 5 bases and the J gene lost 0 bases, with 14 bases spanning the gap. The CDR3 runs to 17 residues. Germline CDR1 and CDR2: SGHDN and FVKESK. The CDR3 DNA reads TGTGCCAGCAGCAACCGTTTGTGGGGCTCTGGGGCCAACGTCCTGACTTTC. Translation gives CASSNRLWGSGANVLTF.

This chain connects TRBV19 to TRBJ1-6, with TRBD1 matching over 10 bases. J was trimmed by 9 bases and V by 5 bases; bases with no gene match: 4. Germline CDR1 and CDR2: LNHDA and SQIVND (reference sequence). This CDR3 is built from 14 residues. The CDR3 protein is CASSWGQGISPLHF. For the CDR3, the DNA is TGTGCCAGTAGTTGGGGACAGGGGATTTCACCCCTCCACTTT.

The chain's CDR3 is CAWSVRQERAPQYF. The DNA of the CDR3 is TGTGCCTGGAGTGTCCGCCAGGAGAGAGCTCCCCAGTACTTC. This chain links TRBV30 with TRBJ2-5; the D is unclear. Germline V gene sequence: CDR1 GTSNPN, CDR2 SVGIG (reference sequence). V gave up 0 bases and J gave up 9 bases, with 17 bases separating them. The length of the CDR3 is 14 residues.

This clone was observed a single time. The chain joins TRBV6-1 to TRBJ1-2, with 9 bases that match TRBD1. J lost 2 bases, V lost 7 bases, and 5 bases had no gene match. Germline values: CDR1 MNHNS, CDR2 SASEGT. The CDR3 consists of 14 residues. DNA of the CDR3: TGTGCCAGCATGGAGACAGGGGGGAACTATGGCTACACCTTC. It is translated as CASMETGGNYGYTF.

The chain uses TRBV6-5 and TRBJ2-3; D might be TRBD2 (6 bases). With 10 bases removed from V and 1 base from J, the gap between germline ends came to 12 bases. Germline V gene data show CDR1 as MNHEY and CDR2 as SVGAGI. The CDR3 is 13 amino acids. The CDR3 DNA is TGTGCCAACCAGGCGGGGCGCACAGATACGCAGTATTTT. It is translated as CANQAGRTDTQYF.

This sequence joins TRBV6-1 and TRBJ1-2; the match to TRBD1 covers 8 bases. The ends lost 7 bases at V and 8 bases at J; junction bases unmatched: 12. The CDR3 spans 14 residues. Germline values: CDR1 MNHNS, CDR2 SASEGT. DNA for the CDR3: TGTGCCAGCATGCCCCGAGGGACAGGCCAGGGCTACACCTTC. Translating it yields CASMPRGTGQGYTF.

This clone appeared a single time. The CDR3 coding sequence is TGTGCCAGCAGCGTAGCCGGGACTAGTGGGGCGCAGTATTTT. Protein product: CASSVAGTSGAQYF. The chain joins TRBV9 to TRBJ2-3, with TRBD2 identical over 8 bases. Trimming took 0 bases from V and 10 from J; bases not matched to a gene: 7. The germline V gene encodes CDR1 SGDLS and CDR2 YYNGEE. This CDR3 region has 14 residues.

This CDR3 reads CSVEEPGEQYF. The CDR3 DNA sequence: TGCAGCGTTGAAGAACCGGGCGAGCAGTACTTC. The rearrangement uses TRBV29-1 and TRBJ2-7, with D unclear. This CDR3 spans 11 amino acids. V dropped 0 bases and J dropped 6 bases, with 6 bases sitting between them. Looked up from germline, CDR1 is SQVTM and CDR2 is ANQGSEA.

This chain uses TRBV5-5 with TRBJ1-2, with a tentative D call TRBD1 (6 bases). Trimming removed 4 bases from V and 6 bases from J, with 19 bases in between. Per germline, CDR1 SGHKS and CDR2 YYEKEE (reference sequence). The CDR3 is made up of 15 amino acids. CDR3 amino acids: CASSRTGFPFDGYTF. The CDR3 region has the DNA TGTGCCAGCAGCCGCACAGGGTTCCCTTTTGATGGCTACACCTTC.

This clone was observed a single time. The rearrangement links TRBV7-3 to TRBJ2-1, with 12 bases identical to TRBD2. CDR1 is SGHTA and CDR2 is FQGTGA in the germline V gene. The J segment lost 8 bases and the V segment lost 0 bases, leaving 11 bases of the junction unmatched. The CDR3 covers 18 residues. The CDR3 region has the DNA TGTGCCAGCAGCTTAACTCCTAGCGGGGGGGCCCGTCGCGATGAGCAGTTCTTC. This sequence encodes CASSLTPSGGARRDEQFF.

This sequence joins TRBV15 and TRBJ1-2, with D possibly being TRBD1 (6 bases). The CDR3 is 14 residues long. Germline CDR1 and CDR2: LNHNV and YYDKDF (reference sequence). The V end lost 1 base, the J end lost 8 bases, and 14 bases lay between the germline ends. The CDR3 DNA follows: TGTGCCACCAGCAGAGTACTGACAGGCGGAGGCTACACCTTC. Translating gives CATSRVLTGGGYTF.

The rearrangement links TRBV7-9 to TRBJ1-2; TRBD1 is a possible D gene (6 bases). V dropped 6 bases and J dropped 3 bases, with 8 bases sitting between them. This CDR3 contains 12 residues. From germline, CDR1 is SEHNR and CDR2 FQNEAQ (reference sequence). CDR3 coding DNA: TGTGCCAGCAGGCGGACAGACTATGGCTACACCTTC. It encodes CASRRTDYGYTF.

This chain uses TRBV30 with TRBJ1-1; D possibly corresponds to TRBD1 (6 bases). CDR3 size: 13 residues. From germline, CDR1 is GTSNPN and CDR2 SVGIG (reference sequence). Trimming pared 2 bases from V and 5 bases from J, leaving 12 bases between. The CDR3 DNA reads as TGTGCCTGGAGTTTAGGGGGATTAACTGAAGCTTTCTTT. This sequence encodes CAWSLGGLTEAFF. Full variable domain (rest looked up from reference TRBV30 and TRBJ1-1): SQTIHQWPATLVQPVGSPLSLECTVEGTSNPNLYWYRQAAGRGLQLLFYSVGIGQISSEVPQNLSASRPQDRQFILSSKKLLLSDSGFYLCAWSLGGLTEAFFGQGTRLTVV.

The chain couples TRBV28 to TRBJ2-2; D possibly uses TRBD1 or TRBD2 (7 bases each). The CDR3 runs 17 residues. Trimming took 6 bases from V and 2 from J, leaving 19 bases between them. The germline V gene encodes CDR1 MDHEN and CDR2 SYDVKM. CDR3 residues: CASRAPGGGSNTGELFF. CDR3 DNA sequence: TGTGCCAGCAGGGCACCAGGGGGGGGGAGCAACACCGGGGAGCTGTTTTTT.

This clone was recorded a few times. This chain joins TRBV19 and TRBJ1-1; D not resolved. Looked up from germline, CDR1 is LNHDA and CDR2 is SQIVND (reference sequence). The CDR3 has 12 amino acids. V was trimmed by 5 bases and J by 9 bases, leaving 13 bases between them. In DNA, the CDR3 is TGTGCCAGTAGTTTAGGTGTCGGACAAGCTTTCTTT. As protein: CASSLGVGQAFF.

The chain recombines TRBV27 with TRBJ1-4; 8 nucleotides align to TRBD1. V was clipped by 3 bases and J by 9 bases; unmatched bases: 3. CDR1 MNHEY and CDR2 SMNVEV come from the germline V gene (reference sequence). The CDR3 runs 13 residues. The CDR3 reads CASSFQGAQKLFF. DNA of the CDR3: TGTGCCAGCAGTTTTCAGGGGGCACAAAAACTGTTTTTT.

The chain has TRBV9 and TRBJ2-2; no firm D call. CDR1 is SGDLS, CDR2 YYNGEE, per germline. The CDR3 is 16 residues long. V lost 4 bases to trimming and J lost 1 base, with 14 bases between them. CDR3 DNA: TGTGCCAGCAGCCTCTCACAAAGCCAGAACACCGGGGAGCTGTTTTTT. Its translation: CASSLSQSQNTGELFF.

The J gene is TRBJ1-2, the V gene TRBV28; D not resolved. Between the trimmed V and J ends, which lost 7 bases and 4 bases, there was a span of 13 bases. The CDR3 is 13 amino acids. Per germline, CDR1 MDHEN and CDR2 SYDVKM. CDR3 nucleotides: TGTGCCAGCAATTCGGGGAGTCTCTATGGCTACACCTTC. Its protein product is CASNSGSLYGYTF.

The chain joins TRBV5-6 to TRBJ1-2, with D perhaps matching TRBD1 (5 bases). Germline V gives CDR1 SGHDT, CDR2 YYEEEE. The V end was cut by 0 bases, the J end by 0 bases, with 9 bases between. There are 15 residues in the CDR3. The CDR3 protein is CASSLAGGPNYGYTF. Written as DNA, the CDR3 is TGTGCCAGCAGCTTGGCGGGGGGTCCTAACTATGGCTACACCTTC.

Here the CDR3 reads CASSLWRPSGANVLTF. CDR3 DNA: TGTGCCAGCAGTTTATGGAGACCATCTGGGGCCAACGTCCTGACTTTC. The rearrangement links TRBV28 to TRBJ2-6; D call uncertain. V was trimmed by 0 bases and J by 1 base, leaving 7 bases between them. CDR1 MDHEN and CDR2 SYDVKM come from the germline V gene. CDR3 length: 16 residues.